The 18 T cell receptor beta chains presented below share a single source sample, sequenced in a study of prognosis after radiotherapy for stage I lung cancer. Genomic DNA was subjected to two-round multiplex PCR for amplification of TCR beta CDR3. Gene-specific TRBV and TRBJ primers were used in PCR round one. TCRdb itself ran the multiplex PCR reads through MiXCR, one entry per CDR3 protein. Found here are about 27,000 distinct CDR3 sequences, around 46% of them singletons; the top ten hold under 15%. The specimen was PBMCs, collected before or after stereotactic body radiation therapy (not recorded which). The receptors here all came from a donor over 45 with non-small cell lung cancer.

In this sample, this clonotype turned up a few times. This clone may be a read error of a much larger clone one base away. V gene TRBV29-1 combines with J gene TRBJ2-3, with 7 bases fitting TRBD1. This CDR3 region has 13 residues. Looked up from germline, CDR1 is SQVTM and CDR2 is ANQGSEA. CDR3: CSGRQGDTYTQYF. DNA of the CDR3: TGCAGCGGACGACAGGGAGACACATATACGCAGTATTTT.

The chain links TRBV11-3 to TRBJ2-7; TRBD2 matches 7 bases. The J segment lost 0 bases and the V segment lost 4 bases, leaving 15 bases of the junction unmatched. This CDR3 contains 18 residues. Germline V gene lookup returns CDR1 SGHNT and CDR2 YENEEA. This CDR3 reads CASSCLAVSPPSSYEQYF. CDR3 nucleotides: TGTGCCAGCAGCTGTCTAGCGGTATCCCCACCAAGCTCCTACGAGCAGTACTTC.

For this clonotype: A junction boundary mismatches the germline segment, possibly from a read error. The genes are TRBV19 and TRBJ2-3; TRBD2 might be the D (6 bases). The length of the CDR3 is 16 residues. Per the germline V gene, CDR1 is LNHDA and CDR2 is SQIVND (reference sequence). The CDR3 protein is CASSFRTIGDTYTQYF. The CDR3 DNA reads TGTGCCAGTAGTTTTCGGACTATCGGAGACACATATACGCAGTATTTT.

The table lists this clonotype with many counts. This sequence joins TRBV10-3 and TRBJ1-2; perhaps TRBD1 as D (6 bases). CDR1 is ENHRY, CDR2 SYGVKD, per germline. Trimming stripped 4 bases from V and 8 bases from J, with 20 bases between. The CDR3 has 15 residues. CDR3 residues: CAISGYEQGIGGYTF. In DNA, the CDR3 is TGTGCCATCAGTGGATATGAACAGGGAATTGGCGGCTACACCTTC.

This clonotype occurred many times. CDR3 nucleotides: TGTGCCAGCAGTTTGTCTCCGACAGGGGTTGGAAACACCATATATTTT. This encodes CASSLSPTGVGNTIYF. The gene calls are TRBV27 and TRBJ1-3; 8 bases line up with TRBD1. The CDR3 covers 16 residues. Germline-derived CDR1 and CDR2 are MNHEY and SMNVEV (reference sequence). With 3 bases clipped from V and 3 bases from J, the junction kept 7 bases outside the gene matches.

Turning to this clonotype: A much larger clone differs by one base, so this may be a read error. The V gene is TRBV11-2, the J gene TRBJ2-5; 10 bases match TRBD1. With V trimmed by 0 bases and J by 5 bases, 6 bases remained unmatched. The CDR3 runs 16 residues. From germline, CDR1 is SGHAT and CDR2 FQNNGV. CDR3 coding DNA: TGTGCCAGCAGCTTAGATTGGACAGGGGGGCTGGAGACCCAGTACTTC. This gives the protein CASSLDWTGGLETQYF.

The V and J genes are TRBV9 and TRBJ2-2; D uncertain. CDR3 length: 14 amino acids. V lost 0 bases, J lost 2 bases, and 5 bases lay in between. CDR1 is SGDLS, CDR2 YYNGEE, per germline. The CDR3 sequence: CASSVAVNTGELFF. The CDR3 DNA reads as TGTGCCAGCAGCGTAGCTGTTAACACCGGGGAGCTGTTTTTT.

The table lists this clonotype with many counts. V usage is TRBV11-3 and J usage is TRBJ2-5, with D hard to call. This CDR3 region has 15 residues. CDR1 and CDR2 from the germline V gene are SGHNT and YENEEA. The V and J ends lost 0 bases and 5 bases respectively, with 13 bases between them. The CDR3 here is CASSLDRFGVETQYF. CDR3 nucleotides: TGTGCCAGCAGCTTAGATCGTTTTGGGGTGGAGACCCAGTACTTC.

In this sample, this clonotype turned up many times. The chain employs TRBV7-6 and TRBJ1-5, with TRBD1 as a possible D gene (6 bases). Germline assignment: CDR1 SGHVS and CDR2 FNYEAQ. CDR3 length equals 16 residues. V lost 1 base and J 3 bases, leaving 13 bases between the germline ends. Here the CDR3 DNA reads TGTGCCAGCAGCTTAGTCGGGGGGGCCCCCAATCAGCCCCAGCATTTT. Protein product: CASSLVGGAPNQPQHF.

About this clonotype: Since a far larger clone is one base different, this is likely a read error. CDR3 in amino acids: CASVGLAPHNEQFF. The CDR3 region has the DNA TGTGCCAGCGTGGGACTAGCCCCTCACAATGAGCAGTTCTTC. The V call is TRBV6-2 or TRBV6-3, the J call TRBJ2-1; 9 nucleotides match TRBD2. This CDR3 spans 14 amino acids. Germline CDR1 reads MNHEY; CDR2 reads SVGEGT. After removal of 8 bases from V and 5 bases from J, the junction contained 7 bases not matched to a gene.

The J gene is TRBJ2-7, the V gene TRBV7-2; 10 bases map to TRBD2. This CDR3 is built from 14 residues. The V gene end was trimmed by 3 bases and the J gene end by 6 bases; junction bases not matched to a gene: 5. CDR1 is SGHTA and CDR2 is FQGNSA in the germline V gene. The CDR3 coding sequence is TGTGCCAGCAGCTTGTCTAGCGGGAGATTCGAGCAGTACTTC. Residues: CASSLSSGRFEQYF.

In its sample, this clonotype was seen many times. In DNA form, the CDR3 reads TGTGCCAGCAGTTACTTTAACGGCCCCCAGTACTTC. Translation gives CASSYFNGPQYF. The chain has TRBV6-5 and TRBJ2-5; D uncertain. The CDR3 contains 12 residues. The germline gives CDR1 MNHEY, CDR2 SVGAGI. Trimming removed 1 base at V and 9 bases at J, with 9 bases between.

J is TRBJ2-1 and V is TRBV11-3; 8 bases agree with TRBD1. The CDR3 totals 13 residues. Germline loops: CDR1 SGHNT, CDR2 YENEEA. The J segment lost 9 bases and the V segment lost 3 bases, leaving 4 bases of the junction unmatched. CDR3 in DNA: TGTGCCAGCAGCTTTGGACAGGGAAGTGAGCAGTTCTTC. It codes for CASSFGQGSEQFF.

The sample holds many counts of this clonotype. The genes are TRBV7-9 and TRBJ1-6; 7 bases are a match to TRBD1. Germline lookup yields CDR1 SEHNR and CDR2 FQNEAQ (reference sequence). This CDR3 has 15 residues. V was clipped by 3 bases and J by 5 bases; unmatched bases: 4. The CDR3 nucleotides read TGTGCCAGCAGCTTGGGACAGCGAAATAATTCACCCCTCCACTTT. Encoded protein: CASSLGQRNNSPLHF.

This clonotype is medium-sized within its sample. CDR3 sequence (DNA): TGTGCCACCAACCCGGGAGGGCCCTACAATGAGCAGTTCTTC. This sequence encodes CATNPGGPYNEQFF. This chain joins TRBV24-1 and TRBJ2-1, with 8 nucleotides matching TRBD2. CDR1 is KGHDR and CDR2 is SFDVKD in the germline V gene. V trimming: 8 bases; J trimming: 2 bases; junction bases outside the gene matches: 4. There are 14 residues in the CDR3.

Details on this clonotype: A much larger clone sits a single nucleotide away, making a read error possible. V is TRBV7-9 and J is TRBJ1-4, with unresolved D. V lost 8 bases, J lost 5 bases, and 12 bases lay in between. Germline CDR1 SEHNR, CDR2 FQNEAQ (reference sequence). There are 13 residues in the CDR3. This CDR3 reads CASGSYDNEKLFF. The CDR3 DNA follows: TGTGCCAGCGGGTCCTACGACAATGAAAAACTGTTTTTT.

The chain has TRBV6-2 or TRBV6-3 and TRBJ1-2; TRBD1 matches at 7 bases. Per the germline V gene, CDR1 is MNHEY and CDR2 is SVGEGT. The CDR3 length is 14 residues. With 6 bases clipped from V and 4 bases from J, the junction kept 8 bases outside the gene matches. The CDR3 coding sequence is TGTGCCAGCAGGGCTACAGGGGTCTCCTATGGCTACACCTTC. Translated, it gives CASRATGVSYGYTF.

Ten or more counts support this clonotype. CDR3: CAWSVPGGNQPQHF. The CDR3 DNA is TGTGCCTGGAGTGTACCAGGGGGCAATCAGCCCCAGCATTTT. The chain combines TRBV30 with TRBJ1-5; possible D gene TRBD1, 6 bases. The length of the CDR3 is 14 residues. Germline CDR1 reads GTSNPN; CDR2 reads SVGIG (reference sequence). Trimming left V 0 bases short and J 2 bases short, with 8 bases between. Full variable domain (missing parts from reference TRBV30 and TRBJ1-5): SQTIHQWPATLVQPVGSPLSLECTVEGTSNPNLYWYRQAAGRGLQLLFYSVGIGQISSEVPQNLSASRPQDRQFILSSKKLLLSDSGFYLCAWSVPGGNQPQHFGDGTRLSIL.